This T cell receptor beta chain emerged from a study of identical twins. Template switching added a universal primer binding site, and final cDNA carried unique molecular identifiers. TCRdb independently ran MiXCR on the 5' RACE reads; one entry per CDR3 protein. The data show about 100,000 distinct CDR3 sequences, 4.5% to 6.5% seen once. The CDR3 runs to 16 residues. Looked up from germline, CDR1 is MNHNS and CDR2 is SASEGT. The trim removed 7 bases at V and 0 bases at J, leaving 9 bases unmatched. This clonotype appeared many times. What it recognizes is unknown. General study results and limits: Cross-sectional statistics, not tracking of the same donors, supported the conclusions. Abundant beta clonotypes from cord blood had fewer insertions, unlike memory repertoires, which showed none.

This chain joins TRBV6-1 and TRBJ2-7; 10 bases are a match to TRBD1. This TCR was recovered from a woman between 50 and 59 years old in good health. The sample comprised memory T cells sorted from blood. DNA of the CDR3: TGTGCCAGCAATTTCGGGACAGGGGCTAGCTCCTACGAGCAGTACTTC. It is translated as CASNFGTGASSYEQYF.